Listed here are 25 T cell receptor beta chains from one sample, sequenced in a study of blood T cell repertoires in COVID-19 (dated by TCRdb to the early 2020s). The method was the immunoSEQ multiplex PCR assay. The clones in this table, taken by TCRdb from immuneACCESS, are in-frame only. Not every clone is retained; where verified, under half of the shortfall comes from an unresolved V gene, and the cause of the rest is unknown. This sample gives hundreds of thousands of clones in total; roughly four fifths of them show up just once. 4.8% of the sample is taken by the ten largest. The sequencing sample was made of PBMCs or T cells enriched from blood (not recorded which). The receptors derive from a woman aged 50 to 60 who had been exposed to COVID-19.

The gene calls are TRBV27 and TRBJ2-7, with a possible D match to TRBD2 (6 bases). V dropped 3 bases and J dropped 7 bases, with 7 bases sitting between them. The CDR3 runs to 11 residues. Germline V CDR1 and CDR2: MNHEY, SMNVEV (reference sequence). The CDR3 protein is CASSFRGEQYF. The CDR3 nucleotides read TGTGCCAGCAGTTTCCGGGGGGAGCAGTACTTC.

This clone showed up just once. The J gene is TRBJ2-1, the V gene TRBV3-1 (or the pseudogene TRBV3-2), with D unresolved. Germline V gives CDR1 LGHDT, CDR2 YNNKEL (reference sequence). The CDR3 is made up of 18 amino acids. Trimming took off 0 bases at V and 3 bases at J, with 18 bases between the two ends. In DNA form, the CDR3 reads TGTGCCAGCAGCCAAGAGACTGGAGACCCTTATTTCTACAATGAGCAGTTCTTC. It codes for CASSQETGDPYFYNEQFF.

V is TRBV11-2 and J is TRBJ2-3, with D possibly matching TRBD2 (6 bases). Germline V gene lookup returns CDR1 SGHAT and CDR2 FQNNGV. V lost 5 bases, J lost 6 bases, and 6 bases lay in between. This CDR3 comprises 11 residues. CDR3 residues: CASSRGDTQYF. In DNA, the CDR3 is TGTGCCAGCAGCCGGGGGGATACGCAGTATTTT.

The V and J genes are TRBV19 and TRBJ1-5; 7 bases agree with TRBD1. The CDR3 sequence is 17 residues long. J gave up 0 bases and V 5 bases, and 10 bases lay outside the gene matches. From germline, CDR1 is LNHDA and CDR2 SQIVND (reference sequence). CDR3 coding DNA: TGTGCCAGTAGTCCACTGGGGACAGCAAATAGCAATCAGCCCCAGCATTTT. Amino acid sequence: CASSPLGTANSNQPQHF.

This chain connects TRBV4-1 to TRBJ2-7; D possibly corresponds to TRBD2 (7 bases). Trimming shortened V by 3 bases and J by 4 bases, and 16 bases separated the two germline ends. Germline CDR1 MGHRA, CDR2 YSYEKL. The CDR3 contains 15 residues. The CDR3 nucleotides read TGCGCCAGCAGCCACCAGACGGGGGGCTATTACGAGCAGTACTTC. It yields the protein CASSHQTGGYYEQYF.

The chain recombines TRBV6-5 with TRBJ2-1; D uncertain. The V end was cut by 8 bases, the J end by 5 bases, with 13 bases between. Germline V lookup: CDR1 MNHEY, CDR2 SVGAGI. The CDR3 consists of 13 residues. DNA of the CDR3: TGTGCCAGCGAAACCAAGGAGAACAATGAGCAGTTCTTC. Residues: CASETKENNEQFF.

The rearrangement joins TRBV27 to TRBJ1-1; possible D gene TRBD1, 5 bases. This CDR3 is 14 amino acids long. The V end was cut by 2 bases, the J end by 3 bases, with 10 bases between. Germline assignment: CDR1 MNHEY and CDR2 SMNVEV (reference sequence). CDR3 nucleotide sequence: TGTGCCAGCAGTTTAATGGGGGAGGACACTGAAGCTTTCTTT. The encoded protein is CASSLMGEDTEAFF.

Only a few counts were recorded for this clone. The rearrangement links TRBV4-2 to TRBJ2-5; TRBD2 agrees at 7 bases. V lost 0 bases to trimming and J lost 7 bases; unmatched junction nucleotides: 5. Germline assignment: CDR1 LGHNA and CDR2 YNFKEQ. The CDR3 runs 14 residues. The CDR3 nucleotides are TGTGCCAGCAGCCAAGACCAAGGGAGGGTGACCCAGTACTTC. Its protein product is CASSQDQGRVTQYF.

The chain links TRBV3-1 (or the pseudogene TRBV3-2) to TRBJ2-1; D is unclear. Deletions cut 4 bases from V and 9 bases from J, with 13 bases between. Germline V gene lookup returns CDR1 LGHDT and CDR2 YNNKEL (reference sequence). The CDR3 covers 13 residues. The CDR3 here is CASSRGPGGEQFF. The CDR3 coding sequence is TGTGCCAGCAGCCGTGGGCCAGGTGGTGAGCAGTTCTTC.

This clone showed up just once. The V gene is TRBV7-8, the J gene TRBJ2-3; 9 bases fit TRBD2. CDR3 length: 17 residues. J gave up 2 bases and V 5 bases, and 11 bases lay outside the gene matches. The V gene's germline CDR1 is SGHVS and CDR2 FQNEAQ. CDR3 nucleotides: TGTGCCAGCAGCCCTCAAATAGCGGGGGCGCACACAGATACGCAGTATTTT. Translation: CASSPQIAGAHTDTQYF.

This clone was detected once. The chain couples TRBV19 to TRBJ2-3; D is unresolved. CDR1 is LNHDA and CDR2 is SQIVND in the germline V gene (reference sequence). Trimming removed 5 bases at V and 1 base at J, with 13 bases between. CDR3 length equals 15 residues. The CDR3 sequence: CASSPDRLRTDTQYF. The CDR3 nucleotides are TGTGCCAGTAGTCCGGATCGACTGCGCACAGATACGCAGTATTTT.

This chain uses TRBV19 with TRBJ1-5; D ambiguous. Trimming removed 1 base at V and 6 bases at J, with 4 bases between. Per germline, CDR1 LNHDA and CDR2 SQIVND (reference sequence). The CDR3 is made up of 12 amino acids. The CDR3 bases are TGTGCCAGTAGTATAGTGAGTCAGCCCCAGCATTTT. It codes for CASSIVSQPQHF.

This clone was detected a few times. V is TRBV13 and J is TRBJ1-1, with TRBD1 identical over 7 bases. The CDR3 loop spans 14 amino acids. Per the germline V gene, CDR1 is PRHDT and CDR2 is FYEKMQ (reference sequence). After removal of 2 bases from V and 5 bases from J, the junction contained 5 bases not matched to a gene. DNA of the CDR3: TGTGCCAGCAGCTTAAGGGGGCGCAGTACTGAAGCTTTCTTT. Residues: CASSLRGRSTEAFF.

This clone has more than one count but fewer than ten. The chain couples TRBV15 to TRBJ1-6; D unclear. Trimming shortened V by 4 bases and J by 5 bases, and 18 bases separated the two germline ends. The germline gives CDR1 LNHNV, CDR2 YYDKDF (reference sequence). This CDR3 contains 17 residues. This chain's CDR3 is CATSTRRPNGDNSPLHF. DNA of the CDR3: TGTGCCACCAGCACCCGCAGACCTAACGGAGATAATTCACCCCTCCACTTT. Combining the CDR3 with reference TRBV15 and TRBJ1-6 gives the whole variable domain DAMVIQNPRYQVTQFGKPVTLSCSQTLNHNVMYWYQQKSSQAPKLLFHYYDKDFNNEADTPDNFQSRRPNTSFCFLDIRSPGLGDTAMYLCATSTRRPNGDNSPLHFGNGTRLTVT.

The rearrangement links TRBV10-1 to TRBJ2-1; 7 bases are a match to TRBD1. V lost 3 bases, J lost 6 bases, and 8 bases stayed unmatched. Germline-derived CDR1 and CDR2 are WNHNN and SYGVQD (reference sequence). The CDR3 sequence is 15 residues long. Here the CDR3 reads CASSELTGVSNEQFF. CDR3 nucleotide sequence: TGCGCCAGCAGTGAATTAACAGGGGTGAGCAATGAGCAGTTCTTC.

The chain uses TRBV7-8 and TRBJ2-3, with a tentative D call TRBD2 (5 bases). V was pared by 5 bases and J by 6 bases, with 9 bases between. CDR1 is SGHVS, CDR2 FQNEAQ, per germline. The CDR3 spans 12 residues. In nucleotides, the CDR3 is TGTGCCAGCAGCGTAAGCGGTGATACGCAGTATTTT. This codes for CASSVSGDTQYF.

V usage is TRBV27 and J usage is TRBJ1-1; tentative D call: TRBD1 (5 bases). The length of the CDR3 is 14 residues. V was cut by 4 bases and J by 6 bases, with 15 bases left in between. CDR1 is MNHEY and CDR2 is SMNVEV in the germline V gene (reference sequence). Written as DNA, the CDR3 is TGTGCCAGCAGTTCCCACCCGCGGGACGCTGAAGCTTTCTTT. It yields the protein CASSSHPRDAEAFF.

The V and J genes are TRBV7-9 and TRBJ2-1, with D tentatively TRBD2 (6 bases). Germline V gives CDR1 SEHNR, CDR2 FQNEAQ (reference sequence). Trimming stripped 1 base from V and 5 bases from J, with 15 bases between. The CDR3 loop spans 16 amino acids. The CDR3, as DNA: TGTGCCAGCAGCTTAGGTGGCGGGGCCGCTAACAATGAGCAGTTCTTC. Residues: CASSLGGGAANNEQFF.

The gene calls are TRBV3-1 (or the pseudogene TRBV3-2) and TRBJ1-2, with 8 bases lining up with TRBD1. V dropped 4 bases and J dropped 4; count of bases not matched to a gene: 2. This CDR3 contains 13 residues. Germline V gene lookup returns CDR1 LGHDT and CDR2 YNNKEL (reference sequence). The CDR3 loop is CASSPQGGYGYTF. In DNA form, the CDR3 reads TGTGCCAGCAGCCCACAGGGGGGCTATGGCTACACCTTC.

Written as DNA, the CDR3 is TGTGCCAGCAGTACATTATTAAATTCAGGCTACACCTTC. This encodes CASSTLLNSGYTF. V gene TRBV6-6 combines with J gene TRBJ1-2, with D hard to call. The CDR3 spans 13 residues. The germline gives CDR1 MNHNY, CDR2 SVGAGI (reference sequence). The V end was cut by 5 bases, the J end by 8 bases, with 15 bases between.

V gene TRBV10-3 combines with J gene TRBJ1-3, with 7 bases fitting TRBD1. CDR3 size: 15 residues. With V trimmed by 11 bases and J by 0 bases, 10 bases remained unmatched. Germline V gene sequence: CDR1 ENHRY, CDR2 SYGVKD. CDR3 region: CALSRGPLSGNTIYF. The CDR3 DNA follows: TGTGCCCTATCTAGGGGGCCGCTCTCTGGAAACACCATATATTTT.

J is TRBJ1-1 and V is TRBV5-6; the match to TRBD1 covers 7 bases. V lost 4 bases, J lost 0 bases, and 6 bases stayed unmatched. This CDR3 region has 15 residues. CDR1 SGHDT and CDR2 YYEEEE come from the germline V gene. Here the CDR3 reads CASSGAGTVNTEAFF. In nucleotides, the CDR3 is TGTGCCAGCAGCGGGGCCGGGACAGTGAACACTGAAGCTTTCTTT.

This clone was seen repeatedly, ten times or more. V gene TRBV2 combines with J gene TRBJ2-7, with a weak D call TRBD2 (7 bases). Trimming stripped 3 bases from V and 3 bases from J, with 12 bases between. Germline values: CDR1 SNHLY, CDR2 FYNNEI. There are 14 residues in the CDR3. The CDR3 DNA follows: TGTGCCAGCAGTGATGCGGGGGCTGACTACGAGCAGTACTTC. Translating gives CASSDAGADYEQYF.

This chain links TRBV11-2 with TRBJ2-7; D is possibly TRBD1 (6 bases). The CDR3 runs 14 residues. V lost 5 bases and J lost 3, with 14 bases in between. Germline V gene lookup returns CDR1 SGHAT and CDR2 FQNNGV. The DNA for the CDR3 is TGTGCCAGCAGCCACAGGGATTTCGACTACGAGCAGTACTTC. Amino acid sequence: CASSHRDFDYEQYF.

The CDR3 sequence is CATKRALTNTEAFF. The DNA for the CDR3 is TGTGCCACAAAGCGGGCACTAACGAACACTGAAGCTTTCTTT. The chain is built from TRBV19 and TRBJ1-1; D is ambiguous. CDR3 length: 14 residues. V lost 10 bases, J lost 1 base, and 16 bases lay in between. Germline V lookup: CDR1 LNHDA, CDR2 SQIVND (reference sequence).